The 20 T cell receptor beta chains below were found in one sample sequenced in a study of cytomegalovirus exposure and HLA in healthy donors. PCR amplification relied on 60 Vbeta primers (plus 13 Jbeta primers). The assay was immunoSEQ multiplex PCR, and TCRdb's table has in-frame clones only and misses some. The sample holds tens of thousands of clones. Sequenced sample: PBMCs. These receptors originate from a woman in her 30s in good health and CMV-seropositive.

The chain recombines TRBV18 with TRBJ2-7; D is unresolved. V dropped 0 bases and J dropped 6 bases, with 9 bases sitting between them. The CDR3 runs 13 residues. Looked up from germline, CDR1 is KGHSH and CDR2 is LQKENI. The CDR3 here is CASSPPLGREQYF. The CDR3 bases are TGTGCCAGCTCACCACCGCTTGGGCGCGAGCAGTACTTC.

The chain combines TRBV7-9 with TRBJ2-7, with 7 nucleotides matching TRBD2. Germline V gene data show CDR1 as SEHNR and CDR2 as FQNEAQ (reference sequence). The CDR3 sequence is 14 residues long. With 4 bases clipped from V and 4 bases from J, the junction kept 7 bases outside the gene matches. CDR3 in amino acids: CASSSTGGGYEQYF. As DNA, the CDR3 is TGTGCCAGCAGCTCAACGGGAGGAGGATACGAGCAGTACTTC. The full variable domain, its missing parts supplied by reference TRBV7-9 and TRBJ2-7, is DTGVSQNPRHKITKRGQNVTFRCDPISEHNRLYWYRQTLGQGPEFLTYFQNEAQLEKSRLLSDRFSAERPKGSFSTLEIQRTEQGDSAMYLCASSSTGGGYEQYFGPGTRLTVT.

The chain uses TRBV5-1 and TRBJ1-6, with a possible D match to TRBD1 (6 bases). Germline V lookup: CDR1 SGHRS, CDR2 YFSETQ. The CDR3 totals 14 residues. Deletions cut 0 bases from V and 9 bases from J, with 10 bases between. As DNA, the CDR3 is TGCGCCAGCAGCTTGGCACAGGGCTTTTCACCCCTCCACTTT. It encodes CASSLAQGFSPLHF.

The genes are TRBV4-2 and TRBJ2-1; TRBD2 agrees at 9 bases. V gave up 0 bases and J gave up 6 bases; unmatched junction bases: 18. The CDR3 loop spans 20 amino acids. Per the germline V gene, CDR1 is LGHNA and CDR2 is YNFKEQ. The CDR3 is CASSQDRGGARLAGFNEQFF. Here the CDR3 DNA reads TGTGCCAGCAGCCAAGATAGGGGGGGCGCGAGGCTAGCGGGATTCAATGAGCAGTTCTTC.

The V gene is TRBV28, the J gene TRBJ1-4; 8 bases line up with TRBD1. The CDR3 contains 14 residues. J gave up 6 bases and V 6 bases, and 6 bases lay outside the gene matches. CDR1 is MDHEN and CDR2 is SYDVKM in the germline V gene. The CDR3 region has the DNA TGTGCCAGCAGAACCGGGACAGGTTATGAAAAACTGTTTTTT. This gives the protein CASRTGTGYEKLFF.

V and J are TRBV7-6 and TRBJ1-5, with TRBD1 identical over 8 bases. This CDR3 has 15 residues. The ends lost 5 bases at V and 4 bases at J; junction bases unmatched: 7. Germline V CDR1 and CDR2: SGHVS, FNYEAQ. The CDR3 spells CASSLTGGGNQPQHF. The DNA for the CDR3 is TGTGCCAGCAGCCTAACAGGGGGTGGTAATCAGCCCCAGCATTTT. Supplemented by reference TRBV7-6 and TRBJ1-5, the full variable domain reads GAGVSQSPRYKVTKRGQDVALRCDPISGHVSLYWYRQALGQGPEFLTYFNYEAQQDKSGLPNDRFSAERPEGSISTLTIQRTEQRDSAMYRCASSLTGGGNQPQHFGDGTRLSIL.

The rearrangement uses TRBV9 and TRBJ1-1; 7 bases are shared with TRBD1. This CDR3 region has 15 residues. Germline V gives CDR1 SGDLS, CDR2 YYNGEE. With 0 bases clipped from V and 5 bases from J, the junction kept 7 bases outside the gene matches. The CDR3 loop is CASSVEGTVKTEAFF. DNA of the CDR3: TGTGCCAGCAGCGTAGAAGGGACAGTCAAGACTGAAGCTTTCTTT.

Details on this clone: The same CDR3 can be traced to other DNA sequences in this sample. The gene calls are TRBV5-1 and TRBJ2-5, with 10 positions matching TRBD1. Germline V gene sequence: CDR1 SGHRS, CDR2 YFSETQ. This CDR3 is 14 amino acids long. V shed 4 bases, J shed 3 bases, and the junction held 3 bases outside the gene matches. CDR3 amino acids: CASSLGTGEETQYF. The CDR3 nucleotides are TGCGCCAGCAGCCTGGGGACAGGGGAAGAGACCCAGTACTTC.

The genes are TRBV11-2 and TRBJ2-4; D perhaps matches TRBD2 (6 bases). CDR1 is SGHAT, CDR2 FQNNGV, per germline. The CDR3 sequence is 15 residues long. V dropped 5 bases and J dropped 0 bases, with 11 bases sitting between them. CDR3 loop: CASSTGTLAKNIQYF. DNA for the CDR3: TGTGCCAGCAGCACTGGGACTCTAGCCAAAAACATTCAGTACTTC.

The CDR3: CASSQTDSLEAFF. CDR3 sequence (DNA): TGTGCCAGCAGCCAAACCGACAGCCTCGAAGCTTTCTTT. This chain connects TRBV9 to TRBJ1-1; a possible D gene is TRBD1 (5 bases). Germline lookup yields CDR1 SGDLS and CDR2 YYNGEE. V lost 4 bases and J lost 8, with 15 bases in between. The CDR3 consists of 13 residues.

The chain recombines TRBV30 with TRBJ2-6; a possible D gene is TRBD1 (6 bases). Per germline, CDR1 GTSNPN and CDR2 SVGIG (reference sequence). The CDR3 covers 15 residues. Trimming removed 8 bases from V and 1 base from J, with 15 bases in between. The CDR3 region is CAGGTGSSGANVLTF. CDR3 coding DNA: TGTGCCGGGGGTACAGGGTCATCTGGGGCCAACGTCCTGACTTTC.

The gene calls are TRBV28 and TRBJ1-5, with unresolved D. The CDR3 is 16 residues long. CDR1 MDHEN and CDR2 SYDVKM come from the germline V gene. The ends were cut back, 3 bases at V and 6 bases at J, with 18 bases in the middle. This chain's CDR3 is CASSFKLGVARQPQHF. In nucleotides, the CDR3 is TGTGCCAGCAGTTTTAAGCTCGGGGTTGCACGTCAGCCCCAGCATTTT.

The chain is built from TRBV19 and TRBJ2-6; 7 bases match TRBD1. Trimming cost V 9 bases and J 1 base; bases outside gene matches: 3. The CDR3 has 14 residues. In germline, CDR1 is LNHDA, CDR2 SQIVND (reference sequence). The CDR3 DNA is TGTGCCAGCAAGACAGGGTCTGGGGCCAACGTCCTGACTTTC. Its translation is CASKTGSGANVLTF.

The chain uses TRBV5-6 and TRBJ1-6; D perhaps matches TRBD1 (5 bases). V shed 3 bases and J shed 7 bases, with 11 bases lying between them. From germline, CDR1 is SGHDT and CDR2 YYEEEE. The CDR3 spans 14 residues. CDR3 residues: CASSWAGGNSPLHF. DNA for the CDR3: TGTGCCAGCAGCTGGGCTGGGGGGAATTCACCCCTCCACTTT.

The V call is TRBV6-1, the J call TRBJ2-7; TRBD1 aligns across 9 bases. V lost 7 bases, J lost 7 bases, and 14 bases stayed unmatched. Germline CDR1 is MNHNS and CDR2 is SASEGT. The CDR3 loop spans 15 amino acids. In nucleotides, the CDR3 is TGTGCCAGCATACGCTTCGGGACAGGGAAAGAGGAGCAGTACTTC. Residues: CASIRFGTGKEEQYF.

The chain links TRBV27 to TRBJ1-6; TRBD1 matches at 9 bases. This CDR3 is built from 15 residues. Germline V gives CDR1 MNHEY, CDR2 SMNVEV (reference sequence). V lost 8 bases and J lost 2; bases outside the gene matches: 4. The CDR3 here is CASGQGFPYNSPLHF. In nucleotides, the CDR3 is TGTGCCAGCGGACAGGGGTTCCCCTATAATTCACCCCTCCACTTT.

The rearrangement links TRBV6-1 to TRBJ1-5, with D hard to call. CDR3 length: 13 amino acids. V shed 4 bases and J shed 7 bases, with 11 bases lying between them. Germline values: CDR1 MNHNS, CDR2 SASEGT. The CDR3 loop reads CASSGDSGQPQHF. The CDR3 nucleotides read TGTGCCAGCAGTGGAGACTCGGGACAGCCCCAGCATTTT.

The V and J genes are TRBV10-1 and TRBJ2-1; D unclear. The CDR3 loop spans 12 amino acids. Germline CDR1 WNHNN, CDR2 SYGVQD (reference sequence). The ends were cut back, 4 bases at V and 8 bases at J, with 9 bases in the middle. This chain's CDR3 is CASSADSDEQFF. CDR3 bases: TGCGCCAGCAGTGCAGACTCGGATGAGCAGTTCTTC.

V usage is TRBV5-1 and J usage is TRBJ1-1; D gene ambiguous. V lost 2 bases and J 0 bases, leaving 11 bases between the germline ends. CDR1 is SGHRS, CDR2 YFSETQ, per germline. The length of the CDR3 is 15 residues. Here the CDR3 reads CASSFSGDMNTEAFF. In DNA, the CDR3 is TGCGCCAGCAGCTTCTCCGGAGATATGAACACTGAAGCTTTCTTT.

The chain recombines TRBV7-6 with TRBJ2-2, with TRBD2 identical over 14 bases. V lost 4 bases, J lost 4 bases, and 17 bases stayed unmatched. This CDR3 region has 21 residues. Germline-derived CDR1 and CDR2 are SGHVS and FNYEAQ. The CDR3 loop is CASSYPLGTSGSKEGTGELFF. As DNA, the CDR3 is TGTGCCAGCAGCTACCCCCTAGGGACTAGCGGGAGTAAGGAAGGCACCGGGGAGCTGTTTTTT.